This T cell receptor (beta chain) derives from a study of T cell changes during pregnancy in multiple sclerosis. The data were produced by immunoSEQ multiplex PCR, yet TCRdb's version contains in-frame clones alone and is incomplete. The profile shows some 52,000 clones, around nine tenths of them singletons. Trimming removed 0 bases from V and 3 bases from J; junction bases left unmatched: 5. Per germline, CDR1 MGHRA and CDR2 YSYEKL. CDR3 length: 16 amino acids. This clonotype was obtained from a female donor with multiple sclerosis, enrolled in a pregnancy study. The sequencing here drew on CD4+ T cells from peripheral blood mononuclear cells, taken before pregnancy. This rearrangement joins TRBV4-1 to TRBJ2-4; 7 bases are shared with TRBD1. CDR3 protein: CASSQDEGAVKNIQYF. The CDR3 nucleotides are TGCGCCAGCAGCCAAGATGAGGGGGCGGTCAAAAACATTCAGTACTTC.